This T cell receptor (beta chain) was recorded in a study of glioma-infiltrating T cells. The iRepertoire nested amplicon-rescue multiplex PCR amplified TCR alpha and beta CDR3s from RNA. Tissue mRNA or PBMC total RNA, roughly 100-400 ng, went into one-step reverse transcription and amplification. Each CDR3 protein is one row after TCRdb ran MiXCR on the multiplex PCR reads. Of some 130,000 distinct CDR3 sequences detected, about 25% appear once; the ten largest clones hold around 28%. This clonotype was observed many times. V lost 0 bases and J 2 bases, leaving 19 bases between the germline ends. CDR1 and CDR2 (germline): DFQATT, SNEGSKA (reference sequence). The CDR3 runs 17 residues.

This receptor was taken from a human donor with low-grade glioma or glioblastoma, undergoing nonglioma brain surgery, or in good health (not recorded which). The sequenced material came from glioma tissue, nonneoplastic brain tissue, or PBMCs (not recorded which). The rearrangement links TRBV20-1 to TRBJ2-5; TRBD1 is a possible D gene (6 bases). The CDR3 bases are TGCAGTGCTAGAGATTATCAAAGGGTGGACAGACAAGAGACCCAGTACTTC. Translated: CSARDYQRVDRQETQYF.